This T cell receptor beta chain was sequenced during a study of cytomegalovirus exposure and HLA in healthy donors. As for this clone: Its matching antigen is unknown.

60 Vbeta and 13 Jbeta primers were used in PCR. Using immunoSEQ multiplex PCR, the repertoire was profiled, and TCRdb retains in-frame clones only, with some absent. Among some 120,000 clones, approximately 80% were seen once, and the ten largest hold about 3.9%. General observations from the study: A highly shared variant cluster was judged a likely technical artifact.

The germline V and J ends were trimmed by 3 bases and 2 bases, with 9 bases remaining between them. The CDR3 runs to 14 residues. Germline assignment: CDR1 WNHNN and CDR2 SYGVQD (reference sequence). The chain uses TRBV10-1 and TRBJ2-3; no definite D call. The origin of this receptor is a woman in her 30s in good health and CMV-seronegative. Sequenced input: PBMCs. CDR3 in DNA: TGCGCCAGCAGTGATTCTATACCCACAGATACGCAGTATTTT. Amino acids: CASSDSIPTDTQYF.